This paragraph covers one T cell receptor (beta chain) sequence. The data were taken from a study of blood T cell repertoires in COVID-19. At the level of the study: Material from acute and convalescent COVID-19 was sourced from the United States, Italy and Spain. Sources were T cells, B-cell-depleted T cells, or PBMCs; the material itself was cDNA or gDNA.

Recruited during active infection, patients (from Seattle) were subsequently followed longitudinally. As originally analysed: Estimation of nucleated cell counts was performed using reference gene primer amplification. Libraries were prepared by immunoSEQ multiplex PCR; TCRdb keeps only in-frame clonotypes and omits some of them. The V and J calls and clone size are taken from that table; D and trimming were inferred from the DNA. Of more than 65,000 clones listed, around 83% were seen once; the top ten hold under 7.5%. The CDR3 is 14 amino acids. Trimming shortened V by 6 bases and J by 6 bases, and 17 bases separated the two germline ends. The V gene's germline CDR1 is MNHEY and CDR2 SVGAGI.

This sequence joins TRBV6-5 and TRBJ1-2; D unresolved. The TCR was taken from a man under 40 with COVID-19, enrolled during active disease. The material sequenced was peripheral blood. For the CDR3, the DNA is TGTGCCAGCAGCCAGCCCGGGAAGGAGGATGGCTACACCTTC. Protein sequence: CASSQPGKEDGYTF.